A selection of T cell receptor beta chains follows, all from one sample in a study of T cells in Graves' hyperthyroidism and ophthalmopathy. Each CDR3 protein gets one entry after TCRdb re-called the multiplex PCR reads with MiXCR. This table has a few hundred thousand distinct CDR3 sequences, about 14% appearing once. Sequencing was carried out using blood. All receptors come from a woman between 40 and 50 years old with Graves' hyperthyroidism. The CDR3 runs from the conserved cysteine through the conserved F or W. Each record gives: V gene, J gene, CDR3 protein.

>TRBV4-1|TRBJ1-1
CASSQTQVNTEAFF
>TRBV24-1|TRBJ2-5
CATSESLAGKQYF
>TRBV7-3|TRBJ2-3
CASSLQGDATQYF
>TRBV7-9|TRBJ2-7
CASKPTGTGFSYEQYF
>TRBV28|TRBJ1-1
CASSSQGKRTEAFF
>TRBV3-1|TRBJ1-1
CASSRGKGRGDTEAFF
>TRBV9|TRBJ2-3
CASSGGLAGGVADTQYF
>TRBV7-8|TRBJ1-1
CASSQRGLVPMNTEAFF
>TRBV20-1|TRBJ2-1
CSARPSGSFYEQFF
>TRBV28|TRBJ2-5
CASSLRTGEETQYF
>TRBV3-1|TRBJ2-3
CASSQGAGRTSSTDTQYF
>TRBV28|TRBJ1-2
CASSSTGVANYGYTF
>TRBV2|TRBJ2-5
CASSRGSRETQYF
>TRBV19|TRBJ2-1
CASSIRGQGISYNEQFF
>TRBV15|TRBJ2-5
CATSGQTVSGTCIETQYF
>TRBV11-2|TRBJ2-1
CASSLTSGISTYNEQFF
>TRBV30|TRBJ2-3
CAWSIFSGTDTQYF
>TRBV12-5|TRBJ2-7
CASGLPISGRKGYEQYF
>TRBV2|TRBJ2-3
CATKALAGGDTQYF
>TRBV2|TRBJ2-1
CASISTGHSYNEQFF
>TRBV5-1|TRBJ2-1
CASSLETDEQFF
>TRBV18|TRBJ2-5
CASSPEAETQYF
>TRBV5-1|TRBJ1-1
CASSLEAGGTEAFF
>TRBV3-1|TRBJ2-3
CASSPPPFSLRSSDTQYF
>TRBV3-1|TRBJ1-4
CASSQERMLATNEKLFF
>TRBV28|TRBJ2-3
CASSSPFAAGGLSTDTQYF
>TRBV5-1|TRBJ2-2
CASSFRENTGELFF
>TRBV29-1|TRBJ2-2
CSVQRTGGAAGELFF
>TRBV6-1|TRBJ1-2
CASSMGGRFGYTF
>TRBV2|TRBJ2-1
CASSEDGLAGSYNEQFF
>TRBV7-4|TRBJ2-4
CVRGCGIAKNIQYF
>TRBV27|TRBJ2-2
CASSLAIGLAGGAGELFF
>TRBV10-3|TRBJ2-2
CTIRSSGASTGELFF
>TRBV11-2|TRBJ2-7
CASSFGPSYEQYF
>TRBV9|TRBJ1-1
CASSAGPETGNTEAFF
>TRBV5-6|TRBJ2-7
CASRNGLVAEQYF
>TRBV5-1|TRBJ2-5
CASSVTSVLQETQYF
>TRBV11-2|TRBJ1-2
CASSLLRPLDGYTF
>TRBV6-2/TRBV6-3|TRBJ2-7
CASSYSGQAAPYEQYF
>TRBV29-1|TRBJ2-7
CSVGGVGVSEQYF
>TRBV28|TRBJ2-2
CASSFGGLNTGELFF
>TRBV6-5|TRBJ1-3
CASSDSTGVADTIYF
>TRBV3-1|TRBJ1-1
CASSQVENTEAFF
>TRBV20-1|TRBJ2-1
CSAKVSALFNEQFF
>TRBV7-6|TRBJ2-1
CASSRFGTGYNEQFF
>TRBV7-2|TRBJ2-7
CASSLVLAGGPNEQYF
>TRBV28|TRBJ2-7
CASSSGQGGEQYF
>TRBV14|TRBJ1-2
CASSQESWGSGYTF
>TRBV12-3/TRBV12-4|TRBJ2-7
CASSPGGWGRGSYEQYF
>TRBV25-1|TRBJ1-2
CASSPNQISYGYTF
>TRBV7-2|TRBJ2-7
CASSSYRGQSYEQYF
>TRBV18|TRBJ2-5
CASLRTGRETQYF
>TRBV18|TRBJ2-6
CASSPVGGFTSGANVLTF
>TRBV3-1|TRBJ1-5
CASSQGTAHQPQHF
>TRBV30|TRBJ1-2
CAWSEGSHGGSGYTF
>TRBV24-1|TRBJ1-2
CATSDSQGIHNYGYTF
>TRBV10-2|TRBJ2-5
CASSESGRAAETQYF
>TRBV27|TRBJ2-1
CASSLSLGTGSRSEQFF